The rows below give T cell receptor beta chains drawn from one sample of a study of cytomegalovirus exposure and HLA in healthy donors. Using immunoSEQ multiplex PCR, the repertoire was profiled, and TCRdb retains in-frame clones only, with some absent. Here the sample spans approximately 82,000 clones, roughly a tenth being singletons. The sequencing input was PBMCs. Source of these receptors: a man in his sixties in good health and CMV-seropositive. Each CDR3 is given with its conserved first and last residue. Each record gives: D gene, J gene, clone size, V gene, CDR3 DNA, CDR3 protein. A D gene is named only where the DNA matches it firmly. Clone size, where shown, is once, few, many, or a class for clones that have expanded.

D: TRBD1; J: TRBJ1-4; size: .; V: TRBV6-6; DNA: TGTGCCAGCAGGGACGAACAGGGGAATGAAAAACTGTTTTTT; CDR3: CASRDEQGNEKLFF
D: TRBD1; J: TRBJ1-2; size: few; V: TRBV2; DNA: TGTGCCAGCAGTGCCGGGACAGGGGTTACTGGCTACACCTTC; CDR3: CASSAGTGVTGYTF
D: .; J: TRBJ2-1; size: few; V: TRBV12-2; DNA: TGTGCAAGTCGCAAACCGGGACAGGGGTACAATGAGCAGTTCTTC; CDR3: CASRKPGQGYNEQFF
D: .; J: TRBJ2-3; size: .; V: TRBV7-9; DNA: TGTGCCAGCAATGAAGGACTAAGGACCGCTAGACATACGCAGTATTTT; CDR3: CASNEGLRTARHTQYF
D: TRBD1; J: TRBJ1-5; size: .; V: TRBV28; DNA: TGTGCCAGCACTCACAGGGGGACTCAGCCCCAGCATTTT; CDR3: CASTHRGTQPQHF
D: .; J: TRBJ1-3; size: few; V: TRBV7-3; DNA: TGTGCCAGCAGCTTAAATCCAGGTCCCTCTGGAAACACCATATATTTT; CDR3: CASSLNPGPSGNTIYF
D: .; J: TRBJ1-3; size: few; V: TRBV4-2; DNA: TGTGCCAGCAGCCAAGACAGAACCTCTGGAAACACCATATATTTT; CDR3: CASSQDRTSGNTIYF
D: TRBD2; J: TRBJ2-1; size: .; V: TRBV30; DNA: TGTGCCTGGAACCACCTAGCGGGAGGCTCCGGACCGGGGCAGTTCTTC; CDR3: CAWNHLAGGSGPGQFF
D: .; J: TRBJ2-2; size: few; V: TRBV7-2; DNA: TGTGCCAGCAGCCCCCCCAGGGTCGCTTGGACCGGGGAGCTGTTTTTT; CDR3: CASSPPRVAWTGELFF
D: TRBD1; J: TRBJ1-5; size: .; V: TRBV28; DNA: TGTGCCAGCACCCCCTTAGGGACAGTTAATCAGCCCCAGCATTTT; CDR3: CASTPLGTVNQPQHF
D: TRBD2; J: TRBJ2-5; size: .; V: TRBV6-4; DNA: TGTGCCAGCAGTGTGACTAGCGGGGGCCAAGAGACCCAGTACTTC; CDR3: CASSVTSGGQETQYF
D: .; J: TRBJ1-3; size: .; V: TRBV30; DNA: TGTGCCGGAGGAGGGTTCGGACTAGCAAGCTCTGGAAACACCATATATTTT; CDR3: CAGGGFGLASSGNTIYF
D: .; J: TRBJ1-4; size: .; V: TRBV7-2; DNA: TGTGCCAGCAGCTTAGGGGCAGGGGTTGAAAAACTGTTTTTT; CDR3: CASSLGAGVEKLFF
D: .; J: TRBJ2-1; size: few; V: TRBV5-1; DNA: TGCGCCAGCAGCTTGGCCTCAGGAGGGACCTACAATGAGCAGTTCTTC; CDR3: CASSLASGGTYNEQFF
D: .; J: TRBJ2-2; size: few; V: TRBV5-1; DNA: TGCGCCAGCAGCTTGGACAGGGATGACGGGGAGCTGTTTTTT; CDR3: CASSLDRDDGELFF
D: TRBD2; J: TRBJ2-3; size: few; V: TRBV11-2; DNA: TGTGCCAGCAGCTTAGGGGCGGGGGTCGCTAGCACAGATACGCAGTATTTT; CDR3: CASSLGAGVASTDTQYF
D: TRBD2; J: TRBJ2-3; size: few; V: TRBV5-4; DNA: TGTGCCAGCAGCTGGGCTAGCGGGGGGGCCTCAGATACGCAGTATTTT; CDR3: CASSWASGGASDTQYF
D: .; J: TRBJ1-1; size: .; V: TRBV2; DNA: TGTGCCAGCAGAACCGGGTTGAACACTGAAGCTTTCTTT; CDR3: CASRTGLNTEAFF